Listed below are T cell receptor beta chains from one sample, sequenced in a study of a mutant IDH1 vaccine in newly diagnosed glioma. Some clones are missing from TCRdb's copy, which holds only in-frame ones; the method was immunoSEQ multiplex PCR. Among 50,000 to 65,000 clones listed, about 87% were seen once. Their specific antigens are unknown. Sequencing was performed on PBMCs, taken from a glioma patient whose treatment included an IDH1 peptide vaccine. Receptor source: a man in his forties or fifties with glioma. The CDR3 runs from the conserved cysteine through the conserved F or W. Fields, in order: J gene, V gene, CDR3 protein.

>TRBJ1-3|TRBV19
CASSTGQRISGNTIYF
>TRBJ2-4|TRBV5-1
CASSLEAGVTKTGQYF
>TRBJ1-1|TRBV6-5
CASRRQGNTEAFF
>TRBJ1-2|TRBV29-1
CSVGRDYGYTF
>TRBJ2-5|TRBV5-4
CASSFQETQYF
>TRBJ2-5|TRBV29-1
CSVSLQETQYF
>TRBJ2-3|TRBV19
CASGVASTDTQYF
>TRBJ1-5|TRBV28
CASRLDGDQPQHF
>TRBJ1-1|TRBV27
CASSLEGMNTEAFF
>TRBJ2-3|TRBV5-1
CASSLAGGLALADTQYF
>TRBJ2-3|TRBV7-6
CASSFLSITDTQYF
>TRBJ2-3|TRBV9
CASSESTDTQYF
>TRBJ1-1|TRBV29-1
CSGRQGMNTEAFF
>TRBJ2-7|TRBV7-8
CASRRITSYEQYF
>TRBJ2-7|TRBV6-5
CASSYSLEQYF
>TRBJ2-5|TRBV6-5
CASSPGSGGETQYF
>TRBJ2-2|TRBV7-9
CASRPTGGAQIGELFF
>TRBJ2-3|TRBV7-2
CASSLVSRDTQYF
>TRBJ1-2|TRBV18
CASSPTEEEGYTF
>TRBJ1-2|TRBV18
CASSPPGNYGYTF
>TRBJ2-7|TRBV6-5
CASSPVTSGSYEQYF
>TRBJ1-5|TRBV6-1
CASSADRGGQPQHF
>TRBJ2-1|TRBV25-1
CASSESKLAGNSYNEQFF
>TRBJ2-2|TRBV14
CASSQDRGRVGELFF
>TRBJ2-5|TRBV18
CASSPRGAQETQYF
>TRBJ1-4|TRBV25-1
CASSEAGLRDEKLFF
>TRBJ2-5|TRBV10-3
CAISEISFGLQETQYF
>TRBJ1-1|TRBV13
CASSATSLNTEAFF
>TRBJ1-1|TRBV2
CASSETPQAKNTEAFF
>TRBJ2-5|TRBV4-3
CASSRLRDGQETQYF
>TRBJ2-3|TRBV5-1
CASSGGQGDTQYF
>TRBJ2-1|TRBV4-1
CASSQEKAGGDNEQFF
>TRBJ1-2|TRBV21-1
CASSKSRTGGRFGYTF
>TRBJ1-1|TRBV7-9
CASRKGQALPTEAFF
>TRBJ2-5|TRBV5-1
CASSTSGGGETQYF
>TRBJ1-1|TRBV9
CASSPRRSGTEAFF
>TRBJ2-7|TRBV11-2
CASSLGGQPISSYEQYF
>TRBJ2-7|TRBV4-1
CASSRLPGTSGTTYEQYF
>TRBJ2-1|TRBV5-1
CASSLGSGTSYNEQFF
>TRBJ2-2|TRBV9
CASSVGLEHRELFF
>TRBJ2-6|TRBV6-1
CASSEGTGSGANVLTF
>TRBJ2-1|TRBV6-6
CASSSLRQGSEQFF
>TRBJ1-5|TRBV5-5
CASSSDRAQYSNQPQHF
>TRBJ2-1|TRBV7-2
CASGTSGYNEQFF
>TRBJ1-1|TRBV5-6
CASSEPGQGITEAFF
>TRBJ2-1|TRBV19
CASKALAQVHEQFF
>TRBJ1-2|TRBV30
CAWRTDRPYTF
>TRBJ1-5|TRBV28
CASSFPNQPQHF
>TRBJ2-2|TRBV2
CASNPSGPTGELFF
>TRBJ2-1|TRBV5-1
CASSLEGGEQFF
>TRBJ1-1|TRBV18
CASSPGQGMNTEAFF
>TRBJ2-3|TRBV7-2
CASSLTGDTQYF
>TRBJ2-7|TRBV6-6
CASSYPRASSYEQYF
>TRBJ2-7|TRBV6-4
CASRYLGSSSYEQYF
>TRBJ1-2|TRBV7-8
CASSVRSAVYGYTF
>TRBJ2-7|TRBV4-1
CASSQRREAYEQYF
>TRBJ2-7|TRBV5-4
CASSLFGPSGTYEQYF
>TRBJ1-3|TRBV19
CASSTTGTGNTIYF
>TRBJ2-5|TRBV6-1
CASRTGTSVETQYF